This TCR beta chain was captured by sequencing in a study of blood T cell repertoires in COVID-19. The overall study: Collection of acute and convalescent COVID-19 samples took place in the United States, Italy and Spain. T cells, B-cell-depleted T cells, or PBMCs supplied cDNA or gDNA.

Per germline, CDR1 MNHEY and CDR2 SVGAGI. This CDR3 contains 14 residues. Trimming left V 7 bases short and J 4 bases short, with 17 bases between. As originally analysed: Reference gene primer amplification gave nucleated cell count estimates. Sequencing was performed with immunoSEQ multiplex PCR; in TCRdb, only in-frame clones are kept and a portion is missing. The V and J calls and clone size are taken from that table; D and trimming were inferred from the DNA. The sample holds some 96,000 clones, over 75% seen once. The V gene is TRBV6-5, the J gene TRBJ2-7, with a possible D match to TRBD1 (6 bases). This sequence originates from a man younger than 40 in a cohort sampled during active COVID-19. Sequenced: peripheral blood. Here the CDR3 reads CASIRDAGDYEQYF. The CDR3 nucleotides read TGTGCCAGCATTAGAGATGCAGGGGATTACGAGCAGTACTTC.